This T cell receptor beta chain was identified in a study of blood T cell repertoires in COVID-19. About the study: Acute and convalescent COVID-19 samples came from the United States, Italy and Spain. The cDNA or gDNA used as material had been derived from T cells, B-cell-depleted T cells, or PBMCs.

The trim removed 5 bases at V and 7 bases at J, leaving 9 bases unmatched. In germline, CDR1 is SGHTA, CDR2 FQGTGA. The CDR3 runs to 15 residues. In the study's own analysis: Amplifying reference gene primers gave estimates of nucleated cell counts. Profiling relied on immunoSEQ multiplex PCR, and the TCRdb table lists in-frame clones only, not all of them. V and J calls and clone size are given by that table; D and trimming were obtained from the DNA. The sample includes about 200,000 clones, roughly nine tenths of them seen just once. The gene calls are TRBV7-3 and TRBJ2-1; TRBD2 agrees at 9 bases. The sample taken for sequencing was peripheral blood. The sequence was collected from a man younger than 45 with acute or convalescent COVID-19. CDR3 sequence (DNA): TGTGCCAGCAGCCCAGAGGGACTAGCCGGGAATGAGCAGTTCTTC. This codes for CASSPEGLAGNEQFF. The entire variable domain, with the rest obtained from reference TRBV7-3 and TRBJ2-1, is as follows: GAGVSQTPSNKVTEKGKYVELRCDPISGHTALYWYRQSLGQGPEFLIYFQGTGAADDSGLPNDRFFAVRPEGSVSTLKIQRTERGDSAVYLCASSPEGLAGNEQFFGPGTRLTVL.